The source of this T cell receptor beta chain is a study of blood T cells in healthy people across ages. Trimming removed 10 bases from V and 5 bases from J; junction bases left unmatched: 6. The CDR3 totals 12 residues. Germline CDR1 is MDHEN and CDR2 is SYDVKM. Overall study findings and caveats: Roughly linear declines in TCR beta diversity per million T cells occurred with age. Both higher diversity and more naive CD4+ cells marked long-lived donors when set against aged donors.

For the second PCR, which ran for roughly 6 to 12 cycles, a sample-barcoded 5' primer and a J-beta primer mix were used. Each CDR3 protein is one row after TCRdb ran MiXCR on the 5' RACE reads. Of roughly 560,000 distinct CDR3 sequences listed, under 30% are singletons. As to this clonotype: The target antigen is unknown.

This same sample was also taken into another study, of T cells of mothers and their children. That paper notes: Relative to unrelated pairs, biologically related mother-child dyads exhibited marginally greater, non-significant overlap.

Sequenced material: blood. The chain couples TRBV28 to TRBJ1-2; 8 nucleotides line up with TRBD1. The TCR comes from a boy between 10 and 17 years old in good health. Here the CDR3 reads CATAGGSYGYTF. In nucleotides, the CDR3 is TGTGCCACCGCAGGGGGCTCATATGGCTACACCTTC.